The 18 T cell receptor beta chains below come from one sample, sequenced in a study of blood T cell repertoires in COVID-19. Data came from immunoSEQ multiplex PCR; TCRdb stores just in-frame clones and leaves some out. The sample contains approximately 100,000 clones, approximately 80% of which appear only once. Sequenced material: peripheral blood. These receptors were obtained from a woman in her forties or fifties with acute or convalescent COVID-19.

V and J are TRBV3-1 (or the pseudogene TRBV3-2) and TRBJ1-6; D gene ambiguous. Between the trimmed V and J ends, which lost 4 bases and 7 bases, there was a span of 8 bases. CDR3 size: 13 residues. Germline CDR1 and CDR2: LGHDT and YNNKEL (reference sequence). This chain's CDR3 is CASSPVPNSPLHF. The CDR3 DNA reads as TGTGCCAGCAGCCCCGTCCCCAATTCACCCCTCCACTTT.

The V call is TRBV30, the J call TRBJ1-6; D possibly corresponds to TRBD1 (5 bases). CDR3 length: 13 residues. Germline V gene data show CDR1 as GTSNPN and CDR2 as SVGIG (reference sequence). V was cut by 2 bases and J by 5 bases, with 7 bases left in between. CDR3 coding DNA: TGTGCCTGGAGTATGACAGATAATTCACCCCTCCACTTT. It is translated as CAWSMTDNSPLHF.

The V gene is TRBV9, the J gene TRBJ1-1, with 7 bases matching TRBD1. Looked up from germline, CDR1 is SGDLS and CDR2 is YYNGEE. V shed 3 bases and J 1 base; nucleotides not matched to a gene: 15. This CDR3 region has 18 residues. CDR3 loop: CASSGSPEKGASNTEAFF. CDR3 DNA: TGTGCCAGCAGCGGCTCGCCGGAGAAGGGGGCATCGAACACTGAAGCTTTCTTT.

This clone was counted only a few times. The V call is TRBV7-6, the J call TRBJ1-4; 7 positions agree with TRBD1. The CDR3 sequence is 13 residues long. J lost 11 bases, V lost 3 bases, and 6 bases had no gene match. CDR1 SGHVS and CDR2 FNYEAQ come from the germline V gene. CDR3 DNA: TGTGCCAGCAGCTTTTACGACAGGGCCAAACTGTTTTTT. As protein: CASSFYDRAKLFF.

V gene TRBV19 combines with J gene TRBJ1-4, with D hard to call. Per germline, CDR1 LNHDA and CDR2 SQIVND (reference sequence). This CDR3 is 12 amino acids long. V was shortened by 5 bases and J by 8 bases, with 9 bases between the two germline ends. The CDR3 bases are TGTGCCAGTAGTGACGTCAGGGAAAAACTGTTTTTT. This codes for CASSDVREKLFF.

The rearrangement uses TRBV28 and TRBJ2-7, with D perhaps TRBD1 (6 bases). Per the germline V gene, CDR1 is MDHEN and CDR2 is SYDVKM. This CDR3 contains 14 residues. Trimming left V 5 bases short and J 5 bases short, with 16 bases between. Here the CDR3 DNA reads TGTGCCAGCAGTCCACCCCAGGGGCGGAACGAGCAGTACTTC. As protein: CASSPPQGRNEQYF.

CDR3 protein: CASSIKEYTEAFF. The CDR3 nucleotides are TGTGCCAGTAGTATTAAGGAGTACACTGAAGCTTTCTTT. The chain is built from TRBV19 and TRBJ1-1, with D unclear. V lost 3 bases and J 3 bases, leaving 8 bases between the germline ends. There are 13 residues in the CDR3. The germline V gene encodes CDR1 LNHDA and CDR2 SQIVND (reference sequence). Supplemented by reference TRBV19 and TRBJ1-1, the full variable domain reads DGGITQSPKYLFRKEGQNVTLSCEQNLNHDAMYWYRQDPGQGLRLIYYSQIVNDFQKGDIAEGYSVSREKKESFPLTVTSAQKNPTAFYLCASSIKEYTEAFFGQGTRLTVV.

The chain recombines TRBV6-5 with TRBJ2-7; TRBD1 might be the D (5 bases). The CDR3 sequence is 12 residues long. V was pared by 2 bases and J by 5 bases, with 7 bases between. Germline values: CDR1 MNHEY, CDR2 SVGAGI. The CDR3 sequence: CASSYRGNEQYF. The CDR3 DNA reads TGTGCCAGCAGTTACAGGGGAAACGAGCAGTACTTC.

The rearrangement joins TRBV30 to TRBJ1-1; D perhaps matches TRBD1 (5 bases). The CDR3 runs 12 residues. Per germline, CDR1 GTSNPN and CDR2 SVGIG (reference sequence). V dropped 4 bases and J dropped 5 bases, with 11 bases sitting between them. In DNA form, the CDR3 reads TGTGCCTGGACAGGGCTGATAACTGAAGCTTTCTTT. Amino acid sequence: CAWTGLITEAFF. Filled out from reference TRBV30 and TRBJ1-1, the complete variable domain reads SQTIHQWPATLVQPVGSPLSLECTVEGTSNPNLYWYRQAAGRGLQLLFYSVGIGQISSEVPQNLSASRPQDRQFILSSKKLLLSDSGFYLCAWTGLITEAFFGQGTRLTVV.

J is TRBJ1-5 and V is TRBV6-6; tentative D call: TRBD1 (5 bases). The CDR3 contains 13 residues. Trimming left V 6 bases short and J 8 bases short, with 14 bases between. CDR1 and CDR2 (germline): MNHNY, SVGAGI (reference sequence). CDR3 protein: CASRRSGGEPQHF. CDR3 coding DNA: TGTGCCAGCAGACGCTCCGGGGGAGAGCCCCAGCATTTT.

This sequence joins TRBV12-3 or TRBV12-4 and TRBJ1-1; D gene uncertain. V was clipped by 5 bases and J by 4 bases, with 11 bases between them. This CDR3 has 13 residues. CDR3 nucleotide sequence: TGTGCCAGCAGTCCTCCCGGTCGCACTGAAGCTTTCTTT. This codes for CASSPPGRTEAFF.

This sequence joins TRBV3-1 (or the pseudogene TRBV3-2) and TRBJ2-2; D gene unclear. V was cut by 0 bases and J by 4 bases, with 6 bases left in between. The CDR3 has 14 residues. Germline CDR1 reads LGHDT; CDR2 reads YNNKEL (reference sequence). For the CDR3, the DNA is TGTGCCAGCAGCCAAGAGGGCCGCACCGGGGAGCTGTTTTTT. It codes for CASSQEGRTGELFF.

V gene TRBV15 combines with J gene TRBJ1-4, with a weak D call TRBD1 (6 bases). The CDR3 is 16 residues long. CDR1 is LNHNV and CDR2 is YYDKDF in the germline V gene (reference sequence). Trimming stripped 0 bases from V and 8 bases from J, with 16 bases between. This CDR3 reads CATSRDGQGSWEKLFF. The CDR3 DNA is TGTGCCACCAGCAGAGACGGGCAGGGGAGTTGGGAAAAACTGTTTTTT.

This clone was counted between two and nine times. This rearrangement joins TRBV24-1 to TRBJ1-2, with a weak D call TRBD1 (5 bases). The CDR3 has 13 residues. Per germline, CDR1 KGHDR and CDR2 SFDVKD. V shed 2 bases and J shed 8 bases, with 11 bases lying between them. The CDR3 protein is CATSDWRRDGYTF. The CDR3 DNA follows: TGTGCCACCAGTGATTGGAGGAGGGACGGCTACACCTTC.

V usage is TRBV5-1 and J usage is TRBJ1-2; 9 bases are a match to TRBD1. The germline V gene has CDR1 SGHRS and CDR2 YFSETQ. Trimming at V came to 0 bases and at J to 8 bases, leaving 11 bases not matched to a gene. This CDR3 comprises 16 residues. The CDR3 nucleotides read TGCGCCAGCAGCTTGGCCGGGGGACAGGGAATGCGGGGCTACACCTTC. It is translated as CASSLAGGQGMRGYTF.

The chain links TRBV9 to TRBJ1-2, with D perhaps matching TRBD1 (6 bases). The V end lost 4 bases, the J end lost 3 bases, and 10 bases lay between the germline ends. Germline V CDR1 and CDR2: SGDLS, YYNGEE. The CDR3 sequence is 13 residues long. The CDR3, as DNA: TGTGCCAGCAGCCGGGACAACCACTATGGCTACACCTTC. This encodes CASSRDNHYGYTF. The full variable domain, rest sourced from reference TRBV9 and TRBJ1-2, is DSGVTQTPKHLITATGQRVTLRCSPRSGDLSVYWYQQSLDQGLQFLIQYYNGEERAKGNILERFSAQQFPDLHSELNLSSLELGDSALYFCASSRDNHYGYTFGSGTRLTVV.

The chain recombines TRBV19 with TRBJ1-1, with 7 bases fitting TRBD1. The germline CDR1 and CDR2 sequences are LNHDA and SQIVND (reference sequence). Trimming at V came to 6 bases and at J to 4 bases, leaving 14 bases not matched to a gene. CDR3 size: 16 residues. The CDR3 DNA reads TGTGCCAGTAGCACAGGGGTTGTGGCTTTGAGCACTGAAGCTTTCTTT. Residues: CASSTGVVALSTEAFF.

The V gene is TRBV5-6, the J gene TRBJ1-2; 7 bases map to TRBD1. V was pared by 2 bases and J by 9 bases, with 7 bases of the junction left unmatched. Germline-derived CDR1 and CDR2 are SGHDT and YYEEEE. This CDR3 has 13 residues. The CDR3 region has the DNA TGTGCCAGCAGCTTAGGGGGCAGGGGAAGCTACACCTTC. Its translation: CASSLGGRGSYTF.